This T cell receptor (beta chain) was sequenced in a study of blood T cell repertoires in COVID-19. Germline-derived CDR1 and CDR2 are MNHEY and SVGAGI. V lost 6 bases, J lost 4 bases, and 12 bases lay in between. The CDR3 runs to 13 residues. Authors' data handling: Amplification with reference gene primers provided the estimates of nucleated cell counts. The method was immunoSEQ multiplex PCR; TCRdb's version includes in-frame clones alone and lacks a portion of them. The DNA gave D and trimming, while V, J and clone size come from that table. The table lists some 150,000 clones, approximately 90% of them singletons, with about 2.5% in the top ten.

The sample was peripheral blood. This sequence originates from an older woman with acute or convalescent COVID-19. V usage is TRBV6-5 and J usage is TRBJ1-2; D might be TRBD1 (6 bases). CDR3 amino acids: CASSLGQIYGYTF. The CDR3 bases are TGTGCCAGCAGCCTAGGACAGATCTATGGCTACACCTTC.